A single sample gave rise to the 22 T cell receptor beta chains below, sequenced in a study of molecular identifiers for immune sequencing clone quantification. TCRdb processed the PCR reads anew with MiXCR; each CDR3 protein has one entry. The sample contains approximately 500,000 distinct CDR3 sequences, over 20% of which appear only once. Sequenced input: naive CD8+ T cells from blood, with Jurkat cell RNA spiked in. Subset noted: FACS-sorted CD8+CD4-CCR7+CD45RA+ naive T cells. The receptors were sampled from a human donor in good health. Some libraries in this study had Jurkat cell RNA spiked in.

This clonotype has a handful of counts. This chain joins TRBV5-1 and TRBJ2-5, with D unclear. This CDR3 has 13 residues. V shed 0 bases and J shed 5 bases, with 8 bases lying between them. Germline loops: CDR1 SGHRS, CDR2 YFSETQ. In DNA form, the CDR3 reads TGCGCCAGCAGCTTGGAAGGGTTTGAGACCCAGTACTTC. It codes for CASSLEGFETQYF.

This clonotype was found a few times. The CDR3 spells CASSQGRPGETQYF. The CDR3 region has the DNA TGCGCCAGCAGCCAGGGACGGCCCGGGGAGACCCAGTACTTC. This chain uses TRBV4-3 with TRBJ2-5; D might be TRBD1 or TRBD2, each matching 5 bases. The CDR3 consists of 14 residues. Trimming removed 3 bases at V and 5 bases at J, with 13 bases between. Per germline, CDR1 LGHNA and CDR2 YSLEER.

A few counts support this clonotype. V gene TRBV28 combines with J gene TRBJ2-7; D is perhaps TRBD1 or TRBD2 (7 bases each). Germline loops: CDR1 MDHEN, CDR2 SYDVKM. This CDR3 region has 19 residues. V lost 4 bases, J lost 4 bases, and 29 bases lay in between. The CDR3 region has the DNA TGTGCCAGCAGTTCATCCGAGATGAAAGCGGGACAGAGATCTTACGAGCAGTACTTC. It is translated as CASSSSEMKAGQRSYEQYF.

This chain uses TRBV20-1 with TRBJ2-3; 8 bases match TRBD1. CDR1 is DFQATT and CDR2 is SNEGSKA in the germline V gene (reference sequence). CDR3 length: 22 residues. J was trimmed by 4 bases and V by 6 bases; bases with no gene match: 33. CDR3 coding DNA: TGCAGTGCAACTACCCGGGACAGGTTTCTCACTGGCGACGCGCAGAGAGCAGATACGCAGTATTTT. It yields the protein CSATTRDRFLTGDAQRADTQYF.

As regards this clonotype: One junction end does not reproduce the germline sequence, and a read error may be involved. CDR3 protein: CASTGGLGTEALF. The CDR3, as DNA: TGTGCCAGCACAGGGGGACTGGGCACTGAAGCTCTCTTT. V gene TRBV7-2 combines with J gene TRBJ1-1, with TRBD1 matching 7 bases. Germline V CDR1 and CDR2: SGHTA, FQGNSA. The CDR3 sequence is 13 residues long. Supplemented by reference TRBV7-2 and TRBJ1-1, the full variable domain reads GAGVSQSPSNKVTEKGKDVELRCDPISGHTALYWYRQSLGQGLEFLIYFQGNSAPDKSGLPSDRFSAERTGGSVSTLTIQRTQQEDSAVYLCASTGGLGTEALFGQGTRLTVV.

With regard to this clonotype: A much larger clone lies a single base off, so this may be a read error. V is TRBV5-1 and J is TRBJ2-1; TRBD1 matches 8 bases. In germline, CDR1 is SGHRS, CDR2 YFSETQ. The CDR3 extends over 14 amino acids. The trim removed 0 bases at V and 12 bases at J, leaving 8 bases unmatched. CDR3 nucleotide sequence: TGCGCCAGCAGCTTGGGACAGGGGAGAGATGGGCAGTTCTTC. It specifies CASSLGQGRDGQFF.

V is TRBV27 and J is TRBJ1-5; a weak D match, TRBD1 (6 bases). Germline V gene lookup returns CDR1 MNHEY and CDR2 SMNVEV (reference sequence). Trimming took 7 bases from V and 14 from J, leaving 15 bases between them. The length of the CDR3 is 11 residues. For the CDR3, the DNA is TGTGCCAGCACCCCGCCTGGGGGCAAGCATTTT. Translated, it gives CASTPPGGKHF.

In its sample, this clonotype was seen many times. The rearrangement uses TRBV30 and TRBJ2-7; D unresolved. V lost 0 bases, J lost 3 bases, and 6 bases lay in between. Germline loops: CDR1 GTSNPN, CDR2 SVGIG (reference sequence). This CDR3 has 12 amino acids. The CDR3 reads CAWSVTLYEQYF. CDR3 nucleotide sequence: TGTGCCTGGAGTGTCACACTCTACGAGCAGTACTTC. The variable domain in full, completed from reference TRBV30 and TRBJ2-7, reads SQTIHQWPATLVQPVGSPLSLECTVEGTSNPNLYWYRQAAGRGLQLLFYSVGIGQISSEVPQNLSASRPQDRQFILSSKKLLLSDSGFYLCAWSVTLYEQYFGPGTRLTVT.

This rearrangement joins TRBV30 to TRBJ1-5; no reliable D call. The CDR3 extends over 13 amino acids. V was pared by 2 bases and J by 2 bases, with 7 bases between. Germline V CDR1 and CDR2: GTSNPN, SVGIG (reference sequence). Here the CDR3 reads CAWSWGGNQPQHF. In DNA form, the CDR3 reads TGTGCCTGGAGTTGGGGTGGCAATCAGCCCCAGCATTTT.

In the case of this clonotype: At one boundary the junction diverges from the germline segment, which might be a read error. The DNA of the CDR3 is TGCAGCGTTGAAGGGTATAGGGGTCGGGATGAGCAGTCCTTC. Translating gives CSVEGYRGRDEQSF. This sequence joins TRBV29-1 and TRBJ2-1; possibly TRBD1 or TRBD2 for D (5 bases each). Germline values: CDR1 SQVTM, CDR2 ANQGSEA. The CDR3 has 14 amino acids.

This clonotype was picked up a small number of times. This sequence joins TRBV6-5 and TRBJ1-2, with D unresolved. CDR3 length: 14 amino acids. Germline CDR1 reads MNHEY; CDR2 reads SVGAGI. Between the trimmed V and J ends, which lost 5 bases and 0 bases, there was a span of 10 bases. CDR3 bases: TGTGCCAGCAGTCCTCACGTAGCTAACTATGGCTACACCTTC. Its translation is CASSPHVANYGYTF.

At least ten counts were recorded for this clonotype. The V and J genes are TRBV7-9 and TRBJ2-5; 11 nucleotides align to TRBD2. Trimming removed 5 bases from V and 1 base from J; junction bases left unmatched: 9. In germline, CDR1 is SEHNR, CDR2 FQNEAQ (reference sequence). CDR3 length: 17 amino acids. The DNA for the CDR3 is TGTGCCAGCAGCCCCAAGGCTAGCGGGGGGCTCCAAGAGACCCAGTACTTC. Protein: CASSPKASGGLQETQYF.

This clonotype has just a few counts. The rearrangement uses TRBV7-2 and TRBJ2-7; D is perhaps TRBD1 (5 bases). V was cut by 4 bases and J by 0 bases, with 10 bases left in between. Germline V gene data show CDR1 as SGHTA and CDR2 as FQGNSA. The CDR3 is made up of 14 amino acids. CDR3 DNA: TGTGCCAGCAGCTCATACGACAGCTCCTACGAGCAGTACTTC. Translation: CASSSYDSSYEQYF.

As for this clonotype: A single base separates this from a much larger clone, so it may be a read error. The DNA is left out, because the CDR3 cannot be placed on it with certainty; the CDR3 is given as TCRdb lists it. CDR3 sequence: CASSFLAGSTPPGANVLTF. This rearrangement joins TRBV12-3 or TRBV12-4 to TRBJ2-6; the D call in the table, TRBD1, was not verified against the DNA. The CDR3 length equals 19 residues, ends included.

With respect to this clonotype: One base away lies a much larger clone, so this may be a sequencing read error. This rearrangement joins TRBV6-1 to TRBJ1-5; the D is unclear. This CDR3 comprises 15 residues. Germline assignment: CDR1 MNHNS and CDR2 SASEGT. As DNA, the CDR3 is TGTGCCGGCAGTGAACTCTGGACTCTCAGTCAGCCCCAGCATTTT. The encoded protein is CAGSELWTLSQPQHF.

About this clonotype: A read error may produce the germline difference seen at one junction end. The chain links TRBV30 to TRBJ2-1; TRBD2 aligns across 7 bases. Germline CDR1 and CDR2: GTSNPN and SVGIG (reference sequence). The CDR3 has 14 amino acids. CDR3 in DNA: TGTGCCTGGAGTGTGCGGGGGAATTACAATGAGCAGCTCTTC. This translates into CAWSVRGNYNEQLF.

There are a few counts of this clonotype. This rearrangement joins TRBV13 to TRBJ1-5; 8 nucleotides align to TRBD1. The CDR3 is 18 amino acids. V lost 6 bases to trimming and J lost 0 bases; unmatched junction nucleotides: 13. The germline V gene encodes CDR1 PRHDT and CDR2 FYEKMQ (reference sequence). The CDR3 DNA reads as TGTGCCAGCAGGTCCCTCGGACAGGGCAATTATAGCAATCAGCCCCAGCATTTT. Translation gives CASRSLGQGNYSNQPQHF.

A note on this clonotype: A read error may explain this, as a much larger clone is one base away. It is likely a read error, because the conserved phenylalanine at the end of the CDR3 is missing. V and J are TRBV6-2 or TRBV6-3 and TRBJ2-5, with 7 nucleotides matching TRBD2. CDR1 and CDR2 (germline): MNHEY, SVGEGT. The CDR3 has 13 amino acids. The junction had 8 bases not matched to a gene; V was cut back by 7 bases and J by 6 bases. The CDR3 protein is CASKKGGEKTQYS. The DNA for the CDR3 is TGTGCCAGCAAGAAGGGAGGGGAGAAGACCCAGTACTCC.

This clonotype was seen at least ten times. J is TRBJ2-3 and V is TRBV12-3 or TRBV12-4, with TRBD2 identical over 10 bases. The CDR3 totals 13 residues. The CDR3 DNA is TGTGCTGCGGGGACTAGCGGCACAGATACGCAGTATTTT. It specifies CAAGTSGTDTQYF.

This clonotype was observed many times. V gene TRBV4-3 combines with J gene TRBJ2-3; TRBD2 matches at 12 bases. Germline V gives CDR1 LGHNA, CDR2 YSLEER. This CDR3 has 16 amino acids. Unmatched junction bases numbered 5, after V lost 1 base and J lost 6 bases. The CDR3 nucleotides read TGCGCCAGCAGCCAAGGACTAGCGGGGGAAATGGATACGCAGTATTTT. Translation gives CASSQGLAGEMDTQYF.

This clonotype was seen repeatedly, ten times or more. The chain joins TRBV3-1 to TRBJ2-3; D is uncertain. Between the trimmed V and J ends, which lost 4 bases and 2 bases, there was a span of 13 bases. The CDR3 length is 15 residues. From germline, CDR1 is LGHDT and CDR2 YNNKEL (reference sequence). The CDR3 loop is CASSLYDLNTDTQYF. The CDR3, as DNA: TGTGCCAGCAGCCTCTACGACCTTAACACAGATACGCAGTATTTT.

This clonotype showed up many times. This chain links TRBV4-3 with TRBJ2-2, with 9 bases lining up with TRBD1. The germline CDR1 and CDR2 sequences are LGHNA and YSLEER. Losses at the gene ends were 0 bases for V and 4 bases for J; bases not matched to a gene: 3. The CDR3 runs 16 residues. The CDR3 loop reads CASSQDGTGFTGELFF. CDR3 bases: TGCGCCAGCAGCCAAGATGGGACAGGGTTCACCGGGGAGCTGTTTTTT.